This entry describes one T cell receptor beta chain. This record belongs to a study of T-cell memory formation after mild COVID-19. One entry per CDR3 protein, called by TCRdb with MiXCR from the 5' RACE reads. The sample carries 85,000 to 120,000 distinct CDR3 sequences, about a sixth recorded once. V lost 2 bases and J lost 8, with 7 bases in between. The CDR3 loop spans 12 amino acids. Germline CDR1 and CDR2: MNHEY and SVGAGI. The chain joins TRBV6-5 to TRBJ2-1; maybe TRBD2 (5 bases). The specimen was PBMCs or a T cell subset sorted from them (not recorded which). The TCR originated in an adult woman who had mild COVID-19 (a few samples of this study predate the infection). Cell type and time point are not known. CDR3 region: CASSYGRDEQFF. In nucleotides, the CDR3 is TGTGCCAGCAGTTACGGGCGGGATGAGCAGTTCTTC.